These 27 T cell receptor beta chains originate from one sample sequenced in a study of Ad26.COV2.S vaccination and SARS-CoV-2 variants. Libraries were prepared by immunoSEQ multiplex PCR; TCRdb keeps only in-frame clonotypes and omits some of them. Of hundreds of thousands of clones in the sample, roughly 84% are singletons; the top ten hold approximately 3.6%. Treatment given: roughly 18 received Ad26.COV2.S at low or high dose, single or two shots; about 5 received placebo; per-sample allocation not given. Sampling occurred on day 63 after the first vaccine or placebo injection. Source: peripheral blood, taken in a trial of Ad26.COV2.S vaccine versus placebo. These receptors came from a person aged 18-65 years who received the Ad26.COV2.S COVID-19 vaccine or a placebo.

Only one count was recorded for this clone. The chain is built from TRBV3-1 (or the pseudogene TRBV3-2) and TRBJ2-5; D is unclear. Germline V gives CDR1 LGHDT, CDR2 YNNKEL (reference sequence). The CDR3 is 14 residues long. V was cut by 3 bases and J by 1 base, with 9 bases left in between. The CDR3 protein is CASSQPGLQETQYF. CDR3 DNA: TGTGCCAGCAGCCAGCCGGGCCTCCAAGAGACCCAGTACTTC.

The gene calls are TRBV5-1 and TRBJ2-7, with a tentative D call TRBD2 (6 bases). Trimming removed 0 bases at V and 4 bases at J, with 14 bases between. The CDR3 loop spans 15 amino acids. Germline assignment: CDR1 SGHRS and CDR2 YFSETQ. Here the CDR3 DNA reads TGCGCCAGCAGCTTGGTGGGCCTCGGGGGATACGAGCAGTACTTC. This codes for CASSLVGLGGYEQYF.

This sequence joins TRBV9 and TRBJ2-3; D call uncertain. The CDR3 spans 15 residues. Germline V CDR1 and CDR2: SGDLS, YYNGEE. Trimming removed 0 bases at V and 2 bases at J, with 10 bases between. CDR3 in DNA: TGTGCCAGCAGCGTAGCTCCGATAGACACAGATACGCAGTATTTT. This sequence encodes CASSVAPIDTDTQYF.

The gene calls are TRBV3-1 (or the pseudogene TRBV3-2) and TRBJ1-5; 7 positions agree with TRBD1. This CDR3 region has 14 residues. Germline CDR1 LGHDT, CDR2 YNNKEL (reference sequence). V lost 2 bases and J lost 9; bases outside the gene matches: 7. CDR3 sequence reads: CASSQKGQLGPQHF. The CDR3 DNA sequence: TGTGCCAGCAGCCAAAAGGGACAGCTAGGGCCCCAGCATTTT.

V gene TRBV3-1 (or the pseudogene TRBV3-2) combines with J gene TRBJ1-1, with TRBD1 matching over 7 bases. From germline, CDR1 is LGHDT and CDR2 YNNKEL (reference sequence). Unmatched junction bases numbered 1, after V lost 2 bases and J lost 1 base. There are 14 residues in the CDR3. The CDR3 DNA is TGTGCCAGCAGCCAATGGACAGGGAACACTGAAGCTTTCTTT. Protein: CASSQWTGNTEAFF.

The chain couples TRBV28 to TRBJ1-5; D remains unclear. The CDR3 extends over 14 amino acids. CDR1 and CDR2 from the germline V gene are MDHEN and SYDVKM. Trimming pared 3 bases from V and 7 bases from J, leaving 13 bases between. The CDR3 loop reads CASSFLGATQPQHF. The CDR3 coding sequence is TGTGCCAGCAGTTTTCTCGGCGCCACCCAGCCCCAGCATTTT.

The rearrangement joins TRBV19 to TRBJ2-5; D might be TRBD2 (6 bases). Looked up from germline, CDR1 is LNHDA and CDR2 is SQIVND (reference sequence). This CDR3 spans 18 amino acids. Trimming stripped 1 base from V and 3 bases from J, with 21 bases between. The CDR3 nucleotides are TGTGCCAGTAGTATAGGGCCATTACTAGCCCCATGGGAAGAGACCCAGTACTTC. Amino acid sequence: CASSIGPLLAPWEETQYF.

The rearrangement uses TRBV14 and TRBJ2-7; D is unclear. The V gene lost 0 bases and the J gene lost 3 bases, with 9 bases spanning the gap. CDR3 length: 14 amino acids. The V gene's germline CDR1 is SGHDN and CDR2 FVKESK. The chain's CDR3 is CASSQDGNYYEQYF. In DNA, the CDR3 is TGTGCCAGCAGCCAAGACGGAAATTACTACGAGCAGTACTTC. Full variable domain (outside the CDR3, taken from reference TRBV14 and TRBJ2-7): EAGVTQFPSHSVIEKGQTVTLRCDPISGHDNLYWYRRVMGKEIKFLLHFVKESKQDESGMPNNRFLAERTGGTYSTLKVQPAELEDSGVYFCASSQDGNYYEQYFGPGTRLTVT.

This chain joins TRBV29-1 and TRBJ2-7; TRBD1 matches 8 bases. V was pared by 6 bases and J by 3 bases, with 7 bases of the junction left unmatched. CDR3 length equals 13 residues. Germline CDR1 reads SQVTM; CDR2 reads ANQGSEA. The chain's CDR3 is CSVAGTGNYEQYF. CDR3 nucleotides: TGCAGCGTAGCCGGGACAGGCAACTACGAGCAGTACTTC.

This clone showed up just once. The V and J genes are TRBV2 and TRBJ1-1; the D gene is possibly TRBD1 (5 bases). The CDR3 runs 12 residues. Trimming took 6 bases from V and 4 from J, leaving 9 bases between them. Germline assignment: CDR1 SNHLY and CDR2 FYNNEI. CDR3 bases: TGTGCCAGCAGGGGAGGGGCCACTGAAGCTTTCTTT. It specifies CASRGGATEAFF.

The V call is TRBV19, the J call TRBJ2-3; TRBD1 matches at 9 bases. The CDR3 has 15 amino acids. From germline, CDR1 is LNHDA and CDR2 SQIVND (reference sequence). V lost 3 bases to trimming and J lost 2 bases; unmatched junction nucleotides: 3. CDR3 residues: CASSMGQGHTDTQYF. In DNA form, the CDR3 reads TGTGCCAGTAGTATGGGACAGGGACACACAGATACGCAGTATTTT.

The V gene is TRBV4-2, the J gene TRBJ2-7; D perhaps matches TRBD2 (5 bases). The CDR3 has 15 amino acids. V gave up 1 base and J gave up 2 bases, with 12 bases separating them. In germline, CDR1 is LGHNA, CDR2 YNFKEQ. The CDR3 DNA reads as TGTGCCAGCAGCCAAGGACTACCTTTCACCTACGAGCAGTACTTC. As protein: CASSQGLPFTYEQYF.

This clone was seen just once. The rearrangement links TRBV5-8 to TRBJ1-4, with 7 bases matching TRBD1. With V trimmed by 4 bases and J by 3 bases, 9 bases remained unmatched. Germline V gene lookup returns CDR1 SGHTS and CDR2 YDEGEE. This CDR3 has 16 amino acids. CDR3 sequence reads: CASSTGQTSSNEKLFF. The CDR3 DNA follows: TGTGCCAGCAGCACGGGACAGACTTCGTCTAATGAAAAACTGTTTTTT. The full variable domain, with the rest looked up from reference TRBV5-8 and TRBJ1-4, is EAGVTQSPTHLIKTRGQQATLRCSPISGHTSVYWYQQALGLGLQFLLWYDEGEERNRGNFPPRFSGRQFPNYSSELNVNALELEDSALYLCASSTGQTSSNEKLFFGSGTQLSVL.

This sequence joins TRBV5-1 and TRBJ1-2; 12 bases line up with TRBD1. The junction had 6 bases not matched to a gene; V was cut back by 3 bases and J by 3 bases. Germline values: CDR1 SGHRS, CDR2 YFSETQ. There are 16 residues in the CDR3. Here the CDR3 DNA reads TGCGCCAGCAGCTCCGGGACAGGGGGCATCGACTATGGCTACACCTTC. This encodes CASSSGTGGIDYGYTF.

This chain connects TRBV19 to TRBJ2-7; D not resolved. Per germline, CDR1 LNHDA and CDR2 SQIVND (reference sequence). Trimming removed 9 bases from V and 6 bases from J, with 21 bases in between. CDR3 length: 14 amino acids. The CDR3 loop reads CASSYFAENPEQYF. The CDR3 nucleotides are TGTGCCAGCAGCTACTTCGCAGAAAATCCCGAGCAGTACTTC.

CDR3 bases: TGTGCCAGCAGTTTACAGGGTAGGGCGGATTCACCCCTCCACTTT. Its translation: CASSLQGRADSPLHF. The rearrangement links TRBV6-4 to TRBJ1-6, with a tentative D call TRBD1 (6 bases). In germline, CDR1 is MRHNA, CDR2 SNTAGT. V lost 5 bases, J lost 8 bases, and 16 bases lay in between. The CDR3 length is 15 residues.

V usage is TRBV10-3 and J usage is TRBJ2-1, with TRBD2 matching 13 bases. J gave up 0 bases and V 7 bases, and 15 bases lay outside the gene matches. Per germline, CDR1 ENHRY and CDR2 SYGVKD. The CDR3 is 20 residues long. The CDR3 coding sequence is TGTGCCATCATGACTAGCGGGGGGCTCAATAAGGGAAACTCCTACAATGAGCAGTTCTTC. It yields the protein CAIMTSGGLNKGNSYNEQFF.

The V gene is TRBV11-2, the J gene TRBJ2-7; 7 bases are shared with TRBD1. Germline assignment: CDR1 SGHAT and CDR2 FQNNGV. There are 15 residues in the CDR3. The J segment lost 5 bases and the V segment lost 5 bases, leaving 12 bases of the junction unmatched. The CDR3 is CASSDETGMNDEQYF. The CDR3 nucleotides are TGTGCCAGCAGCGATGAGACAGGGATGAACGACGAGCAGTACTTC.

This clone was picked up a small number of times. The chain combines TRBV30 with TRBJ1-2, with 7 bases identical to TRBD1. The CDR3 is 12 residues long. V shed 4 bases, J shed 4 bases, and the junction held 3 bases outside the gene matches. In germline, CDR1 is GTSNPN, CDR2 SVGIG (reference sequence). The CDR3: CAWNSGGYGYTF. The CDR3 DNA reads TGTGCCTGGAACTCAGGGGGCTATGGCTACACCTTC.

This CDR3 is CASSSGGRGANEKLFF. CDR3 sequence (DNA): TGCGCCAGCAGCTCGGGAGGCCGGGGAGCTAATGAAAAACTGTTTTTT. The chain joins TRBV5-1 to TRBJ1-4; no reliable D call. There are 16 residues in the CDR3. V was pared by 3 bases and J by 3 bases, with 15 bases between. CDR1 is SGHRS, CDR2 YFSETQ, per germline.

This sequence joins TRBV7-9 and TRBJ2-1, with 9 bases aligning to TRBD1. Germline V lookup: CDR1 SEHNR, CDR2 FQNEAQ (reference sequence). V was clipped by 5 bases and J by 9 bases; unmatched bases: 8. The CDR3 extends over 14 amino acids. The CDR3 region is CASSPGQGEGEQFF. The CDR3 DNA reads TGTGCCAGCAGCCCGGGACAGGGCGAGGGTGAGCAGTTCTTC. The complete variable domain, with remaining parts taken from reference TRBV7-9 and TRBJ2-1, reads DTGVSQNPRHKITKRGQNVTFRCDPISEHNRLYWYRQTLGQGPEFLTYFQNEAQLEKSRLLSDRFSAERPKGSFSTLEIQRTEQGDSAMYLCASSPGQGEGEQFFGPGTRLTVL.

The rearrangement joins TRBV2 to TRBJ1-1, with D maybe TRBD1 (5 bases). Trimming removed 4 bases from V and 7 bases from J, with 16 bases in between. The V gene's germline CDR1 is SNHLY and CDR2 FYNNEI. This CDR3 region has 14 residues. CDR3 sequence (DNA): TGTGCCAGCAGTGTATTGAGGGGACCTCATGAAGCTTTCTTT. Translating it yields CASSVLRGPHEAFF.

This rearrangement joins TRBV7-8 to TRBJ1-3; 7 bases align to TRBD1. The CDR3 has 15 amino acids. Germline loops: CDR1 SGHVS, CDR2 FQNEAQ. V lost 4 bases, J lost 4 bases, and 7 bases stayed unmatched. CDR3 nucleotide sequence: TGTGCCAGCAGCTCCCGACAGGGAAGGGGAAACACCATATATTTT. Amino acids: CASSSRQGRGNTIYF. The full variable domain, with the rest looked up from reference TRBV7-8 and TRBJ1-3, is GAGVSQSPRYKVAKRGQDVALRCDPISGHVSLFWYQQALGQGPEFLTYFQNEAQLDKSGLPSDRFFAERPEGSVSTLKIQRTQQEDSAVYLCASSSRQGRGNTIYFGEGSWLTVV.

The chain has TRBV29-1 and TRBJ1-5, with unresolved D. CDR1 and CDR2 from the germline V gene are SQVTM and ANQGSEA. The CDR3 sequence is 12 residues long. Trimming removed 7 bases from V and 4 bases from J, with 11 bases in between. Written as DNA, the CDR3 is TGCAGCGCCGTGGGTACTAATCAGCCCCAGCATTTT. Its translation: CSAVGTNQPQHF.

This clone has just one count. The chain links TRBV9 to TRBJ2-2; the D call may be TRBD1 or TRBD2 (5 bases each). With 8 bases removed from V and 0 bases from J, the gap between germline ends came to 8 bases. CDR1 is SGDLS, CDR2 YYNGEE, per germline. The CDR3 consists of 13 residues. In nucleotides, the CDR3 is TGTGCCAGTGGGGGTGCGAACACCGGGGAGCTGTTTTTT. Translation: CASGGANTGELFF.

This clone came up a few times. The gene calls are TRBV6-1 and TRBJ1-1, with TRBD1 matching 8 bases. The germline V gene has CDR1 MNHNS and CDR2 SASEGT. The CDR3 has 16 residues. Unmatched junction bases numbered 3, after V lost 0 bases and J lost 0 bases. CDR3 in amino acids: CASSEARTGMNTEAFF. In nucleotides, the CDR3 is TGTGCCAGCAGTGAAGCGCGGACAGGGATGAACACTGAAGCTTTCTTT.

The chain recombines TRBV2 with TRBJ1-1; 9 bases are shared with TRBD1. Germline V gene sequence: CDR1 SNHLY, CDR2 FYNNEI. V lost 4 bases and J lost 6; bases outside the gene matches: 6. The CDR3 loop spans 14 amino acids. The CDR3 spells CASSVTGQGSEAFF. The CDR3 DNA is TGTGCCAGCAGTGTGACGGGACAGGGTTCTGAAGCTTTCTTT.